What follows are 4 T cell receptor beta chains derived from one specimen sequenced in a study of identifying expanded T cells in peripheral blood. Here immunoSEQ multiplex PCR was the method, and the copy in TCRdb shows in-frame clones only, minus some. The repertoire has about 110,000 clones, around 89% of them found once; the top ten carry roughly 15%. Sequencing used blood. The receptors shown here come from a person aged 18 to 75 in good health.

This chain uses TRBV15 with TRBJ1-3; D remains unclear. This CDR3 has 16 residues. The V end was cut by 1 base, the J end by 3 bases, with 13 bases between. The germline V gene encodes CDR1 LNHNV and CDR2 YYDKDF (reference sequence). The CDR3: CATSRVRLGLGNTIYF. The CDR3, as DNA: TGTGCCACCAGCAGAGTCCGTTTGGGCCTTGGAAACACCATATATTTT.

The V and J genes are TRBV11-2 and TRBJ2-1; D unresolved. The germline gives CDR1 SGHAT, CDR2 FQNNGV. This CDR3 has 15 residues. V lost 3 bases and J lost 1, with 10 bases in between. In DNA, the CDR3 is TGTGCCAGCAGCTTCCTCTCCGGGTCCTACAATGAGCAGTTCTTC. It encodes CASSFLSGSYNEQFF.

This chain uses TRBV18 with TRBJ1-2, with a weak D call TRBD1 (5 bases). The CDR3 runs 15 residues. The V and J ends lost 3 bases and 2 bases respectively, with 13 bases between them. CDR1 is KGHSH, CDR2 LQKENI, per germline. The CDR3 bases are TGTGCCAGCTCACCCATACCGACAGAGAACTATGGCTACACCTTC. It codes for CASSPIPTENYGYTF.

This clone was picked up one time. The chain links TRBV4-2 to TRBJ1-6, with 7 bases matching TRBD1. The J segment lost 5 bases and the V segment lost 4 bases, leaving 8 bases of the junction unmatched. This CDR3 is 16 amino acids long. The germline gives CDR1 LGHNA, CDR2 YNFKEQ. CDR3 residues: CASSPRQGMDNSPLHF. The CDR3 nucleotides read TGTGCCAGCAGCCCTAGACAGGGAATGGATAATTCACCCCTCCACTTT.